This TCR beta chain was sequenced during a study of blood T cell repertoires in COVID-19. All enrollees were about 18 to 100 years old and from around 25 US areas. The CDR3 runs 12 residues. CDR1 is ENHRY and CDR2 is SYGVKD in the germline V gene. Trimming pared 0 bases from V and 11 bases from J, leaving 8 bases between. Sequencing used immunoSEQ multiplex PCR; TCRdb keeps in-frame clones, though not all of them. Of roughly 250,000 clones listed, more than 85% are singletons. The TCR was taken from a woman aged 50 to 60 who had recovered from COVID-19. The V and J genes are TRBV10-3 and TRBJ1-5; a possible D gene is TRBD1 (6 bases). The sequenced sample consisted of PBMCs or T cells enriched from blood (not recorded which). This CDR3 is CAISESGQTQHF. The CDR3 DNA is TGTGCCATCAGTGAGTCGGGACAAACCCAGCATTTT.